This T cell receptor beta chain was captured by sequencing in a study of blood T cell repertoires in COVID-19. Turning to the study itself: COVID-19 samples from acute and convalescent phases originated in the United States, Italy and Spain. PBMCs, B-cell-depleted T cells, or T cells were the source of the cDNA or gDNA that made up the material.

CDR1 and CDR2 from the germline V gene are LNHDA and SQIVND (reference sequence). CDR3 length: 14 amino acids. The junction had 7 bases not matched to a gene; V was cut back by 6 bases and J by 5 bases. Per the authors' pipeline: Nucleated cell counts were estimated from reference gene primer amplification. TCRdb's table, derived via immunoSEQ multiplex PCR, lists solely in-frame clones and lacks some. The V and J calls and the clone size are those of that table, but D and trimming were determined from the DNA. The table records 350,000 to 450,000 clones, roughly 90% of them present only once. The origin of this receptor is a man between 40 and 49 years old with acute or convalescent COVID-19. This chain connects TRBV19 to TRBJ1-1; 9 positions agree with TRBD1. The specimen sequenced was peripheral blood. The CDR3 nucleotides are TGTGCCAGTAGGGGGGACAGGGAGAGTACTGAAGCTTTCTTT. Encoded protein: CASRGDRESTEAFF.